This TCR beta chain was observed in a study of high-grade serous ovarian cancer treatment subgroups. Study conclusions and caveats: Clonal relatedness tracked neoantigen level, and by trend copy number and mutation load. CDR1 and CDR2 were left unanalyzed; analyses focused on CDR3.

Sequencing used immunoSEQ multiplex PCR; TCRdb keeps in-frame clones, though not all of them. Among just over 35,000 clones listed, over 60% were seen once. The tumor samples were collected prior to definitive surgery or chemotherapy. In the case of this clone: The antigen is undetermined.

The germline gives CDR1 SGHRS, CDR2 YFSETQ. CDR3 length: 15 amino acids. V lost 1 base and J 4 bases, leaving 14 bases between the germline ends. Source material: tumor tissue. The J gene is TRBJ2-5, the V gene TRBV5-1; perhaps D is TRBD1 or TRBD2 (5 bases each). The receptor was derived from a human donor with high-grade serous ovarian cancer. This CDR3 reads CASSLMGRVGETQYF. In DNA, the CDR3 is TGCGCCAGCAGCTTGATGGGGCGGGTAGGAGAGACCCAGTACTTC.